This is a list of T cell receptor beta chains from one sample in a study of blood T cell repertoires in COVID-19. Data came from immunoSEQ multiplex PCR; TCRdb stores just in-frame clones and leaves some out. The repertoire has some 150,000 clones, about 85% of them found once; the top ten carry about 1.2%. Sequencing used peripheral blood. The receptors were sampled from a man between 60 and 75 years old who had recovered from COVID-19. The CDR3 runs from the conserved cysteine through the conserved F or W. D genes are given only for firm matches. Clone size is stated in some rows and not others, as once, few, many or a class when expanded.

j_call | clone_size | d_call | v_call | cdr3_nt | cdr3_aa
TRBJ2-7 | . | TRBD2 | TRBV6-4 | TGTGCCAGCAGTGATACTAGCGCCCCGGGGGACGAGCAGTACTTC | CASSDTSAPGDEQYF
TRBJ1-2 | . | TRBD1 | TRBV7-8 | TGTGCCAGCAGCTTGACCACAGGGGTAGGGAATGGCTACACCTTC | CASSLTTGVGNGYTF
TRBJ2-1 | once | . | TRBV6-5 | TGTGCCAGCAGGATACCGGGTCCCTCCTACAATGAGCAGTTCTTC | CASRIPGPSYNEQFF
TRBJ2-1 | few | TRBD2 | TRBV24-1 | TGTGCCACCAGTGATCCATTAAGCGGGGGGGCGTACAATGAGCAGTTCTTC | CATSDPLSGGAYNEQFF
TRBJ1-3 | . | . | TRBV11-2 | TGTGCCAGCAGCACCGGCGGGGGAAACACCATATATTTT | CASSTGGGNTIYF
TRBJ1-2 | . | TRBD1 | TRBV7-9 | TGTGCCAGCAGCCGTGGGACAGGCGGCTACACCTTC | CASSRGTGGYTF
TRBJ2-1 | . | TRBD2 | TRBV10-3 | TGTGCCATCAGCACTCCCGGCGGACTAGCGGGGGGAAATGAGCAGTTCTTC | CAISTPGGLAGGNEQFF
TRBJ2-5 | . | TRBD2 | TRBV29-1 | TGCAGCGTTCGTTCAAGGGTAGCGGGGGTCTCAGAGACCCAGTACTTC | CSVRSRVAGVSETQYF
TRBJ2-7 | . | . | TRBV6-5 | TGTGCCAGCAGTTACTATGGGGGGGACAACGAGCAGTACTTC | CASSYYGGDNEQYF
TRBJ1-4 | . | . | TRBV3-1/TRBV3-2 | TGTGCCACCCGGGAGGCAGTCGGTGAAAAACTGTTTTTT | CATREAVGEKLFF
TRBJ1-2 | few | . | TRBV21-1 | TGTGCCAGCAGCAAATTTGCTCCGGGAAGGGACTACTATGGCTACACCTTC | CASSKFAPGRDYYGYTF
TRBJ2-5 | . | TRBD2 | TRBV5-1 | TGCGCCAGCAGCTTGGAGCGGGGGTTGAGCCTAAACCAAGAGACCCAGTACTTC | CASSLERGLSLNQETQYF
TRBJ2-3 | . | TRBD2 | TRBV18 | TGTGCCAGCTCATTACGACTAGCGGAATCCACAGATACGCAGTATTTT | CASSLRLAESTDTQYF
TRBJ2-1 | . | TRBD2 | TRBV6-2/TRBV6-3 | TGTGCCAGCAGTTACGGGACCAGCGGGGTAAATGAGCAGTTCTTC | CASSYGTSGVNEQFF
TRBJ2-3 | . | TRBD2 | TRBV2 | TGTGCCAGCAGTGAAGGAAGGCGGGGGACCTACACAGATACGCAGTATTTT | CASSEGRRGTYTDTQYF
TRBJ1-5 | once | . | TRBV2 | TGTGCCAGCAGTGATACCGGGACAAGGAGCCAGCCCCAGCATTTT | CASSDTGTRSQPQHF